What follows are 15 T cell receptor beta chains derived from one specimen sequenced in a study of blood T cell repertoires in COVID-19. The protocol was immunoSEQ multiplex PCR, while the TCRdb copy is restricted to in-frame clones and leaves out a portion. Seen here are 200,000 to 250,000 clones, around 86% observed once, and the top ten hold 3% to 4.5%. The sequenced sample was PBMCs or T cells enriched from blood (not recorded which). The receptor set was obtained from a woman between 40 and 50 years old with acute COVID-19.

This chain uses TRBV19 with TRBJ2-6, with TRBD1 identical over 7 bases. J was trimmed by 0 bases and V by 6 bases; bases with no gene match: 5. CDR3 length: 16 residues. Germline CDR1 and CDR2: LNHDA and SQIVND (reference sequence). CDR3 residues: CASRTGSSSGANVLTF. Written as DNA, the CDR3 is TGTGCCAGTAGGACAGGGAGTAGCTCTGGGGCCAACGTCCTGACTTTC.

This clone was seen a single time. The V gene is TRBV29-1, the J gene TRBJ1-1, with 11 bases identical to TRBD1. Germline V gene data show CDR1 as SQVTM and CDR2 as ANQGSEA. Germline trimming cut 5 bases from V and 4 bases from J; bases unmatched to any gene: 3. The CDR3 runs to 13 residues. CDR3: CSVWTGGFTEAFF. The CDR3 DNA follows: TGCAGCGTTTGGACAGGGGGCTTCACTGAAGCTTTCTTT.

V and J are TRBV7-2 and TRBJ2-2; 7 nucleotides line up with TRBD2. Germline assignment: CDR1 SGHTA and CDR2 FQGNSA. V trimming: 3 bases; J trimming: 7 bases; junction bases outside the gene matches: 8. This CDR3 is 15 amino acids long. CDR3 loop: CASSFPGLRGGELFF. The CDR3 DNA is TGTGCCAGCAGCTTTCCGGGACTAAGGGGCGGGGAGCTGTTTTTT.

The chain uses TRBV10-3 and TRBJ1-2; no clear D. The CDR3 runs to 14 residues. V dropped 5 bases and J dropped 0 bases, with 10 bases sitting between them. The V gene's germline CDR1 is ENHRY and CDR2 SYGVKD. CDR3 coding DNA: TGTGCCATCAGTCGAGAGGTTTCTAACTATGGCTACACCTTC. It encodes CAISREVSNYGYTF.

V gene TRBV12-5 combines with J gene TRBJ2-7; 8 bases match TRBD1. This CDR3 has 14 residues. Germline V CDR1 and CDR2: LGHNT, FRNRAP. With V trimmed by 7 bases and J by 1 base, 6 bases remained unmatched. In nucleotides, the CDR3 is TGTGCTAGTGCCCGCTGGACAGGGTCCTACGAGCAGTACTTC. Its translation: CASARWTGSYEQYF.

The chain links TRBV9 to TRBJ2-3; D is possibly TRBD2 (6 bases). The CDR3 is 16 amino acids. V lost 3 bases and J lost 5, with 19 bases in between. Germline V gives CDR1 SGDLS, CDR2 YYNGEE. In nucleotides, the CDR3 is TGTGCCAGCAGCGAGAGGGGACTTCCTTCAGGAGATACGCAGTATTTT. As protein: CASSERGLPSGDTQYF.

This clone has only a few counts. The rearrangement uses TRBV5-5 and TRBJ1-3; D is unresolved. There are 14 residues in the CDR3. V lost 0 bases and J 4 bases, leaving 8 bases between the germline ends. From germline, CDR1 is SGHKS and CDR2 YYEKEE (reference sequence). The CDR3 spells CASSLAGSGNTIYF. The CDR3 DNA reads TGTGCCAGCAGCTTGGCGGGGTCAGGAAACACCATATATTTT.

The chain is built from TRBV2 and TRBJ2-5, with unresolved D. CDR3 length equals 10 residues. In germline, CDR1 is SNHLY, CDR2 FYNNEI. The germline V and J ends were trimmed by 5 bases and 5 bases, with 3 bases remaining between them. Here the CDR3 DNA reads TGTGCCAGCAGTTCGGAGACCCAGTACTTC. Protein product: CASSSETQYF.

V is TRBV2 and J is TRBJ2-7; D possibly corresponds to TRBD1 (5 bases). The CDR3 consists of 12 residues. From germline, CDR1 is SNHLY and CDR2 FYNNEI. V shed 6 bases and J shed 3 bases, with 9 bases lying between them. The DNA for the CDR3 is TGTGCCAGCAGCATCGACAGCTACGAGCAGTACTTC. Its protein product is CASSIDSYEQYF.

The chain carries TRBV7-2 and TRBJ1-4; no clear D gene. The CDR3 spans 14 residues. Germline lookup yields CDR1 SGHTA and CDR2 FQGNSA. The V end was cut by 2 bases, the J end by 8 bases, with 12 bases between. CDR3 sequence: CASSLNLGSEKLFF. The CDR3 region has the DNA TGTGCCAGCAGCTTAAACCTAGGATCCGAAAAACTGTTTTTT.

The V gene is TRBV12-5, the J gene TRBJ1-1; D ambiguous. Germline loops: CDR1 LGHNT, CDR2 FRNRAP. V shed 7 bases and J shed 4 bases, with 10 bases lying between them. The CDR3 runs to 12 residues. The CDR3 region is CASATTATEAFF. The DNA for the CDR3 is TGTGCTAGTGCGACCACAGCCACTGAAGCTTTCTTT.

The chain joins TRBV11-2 to TRBJ1-3, with D perhaps TRBD1 (6 bases). The V end was cut by 6 bases, the J end by 3 bases, with 15 bases between. Per germline, CDR1 SGHAT and CDR2 FQNNGV. CDR3 length: 15 residues. CDR3 bases: TGTGCCAGCAGACATCCTACAGGGTTTGGAAACACCATATATTTT. This translates into CASRHPTGFGNTIYF.

The rearrangement uses TRBV28 and TRBJ2-7; D ambiguous. Looked up from germline, CDR1 is MDHEN and CDR2 is SYDVKM. V lost 4 bases and J 0 bases, leaving 19 bases between the germline ends. The CDR3 contains 17 residues. CDR3 in amino acids: CASSSPPLRPLSYEQYF. CDR3 DNA: TGTGCCAGCAGTTCCCCTCCCTTGAGGCCGCTCTCCTACGAGCAGTACTTC. Complete variable domain (other parts from reference TRBV28 and TRBJ2-7): DVKVTQSSRYLVKRTGEKVFLECVQDMDHENMFWYRQDPGLGLRLIYFSYDVKMKEKGDIPEGYSVSREKKERFSLILESASTNQTSMYLCASSSPPLRPLSYEQYFGPGTRLTVT.

The chain has TRBV18 and TRBJ2-5; 9 bases line up with TRBD1. The CDR3 is 14 amino acids. Germline CDR1 KGHSH, CDR2 LQKENI. With V trimmed by 0 bases and J by 9 bases, 5 bases remained unmatched. CDR3 DNA sequence: TGTGCCAGCTCACCACCTCGGGACAGGGTTCCCCAGTACTTC. It is translated as CASSPPRDRVPQYF.

The chain joins TRBV5-1 to TRBJ2-2; 16 positions match TRBD2. The CDR3 runs 14 residues. V dropped 7 bases and J dropped 11; count of bases not matched to a gene: 5. Germline V gene lookup returns CDR1 SGHRS and CDR2 YFSETQ. Here the CDR3 DNA reads TGCGCCAGCGAAGGGACTAGCGGGAGGGGAGAGCTGTTTTTT. Protein: CASEGTSGRGELFF.